The sequence of this T cell receptor beta chain was determined in a study of T-cell reconstitution after alpha-beta-depleted transplantation in children. V was trimmed by 1 base and J by 4 bases, leaving 24 bases between them. In germline, CDR1 is SGHTA, CDR2 FQGTGA. The CDR3 runs 19 residues. This clonotype was observed a few times. Unique molecular identifiers were used to barcode this TCRbeta library. TCRdb called the PCR reads again in MiXCR, with one record for every CDR3 protein. The repertoire consists of 400,000 to 500,000 distinct CDR3 sequences, with approximately 11% occurring once and the leading ten covering over 4.5%.

The material was PBMCs from the stem cell graft donor, obtained from the stem cell graft. V gene TRBV7-3 combines with J gene TRBJ2-3, with D perhaps TRBD2 (6 bases). The source is a human donor who donated a stem cell graft to a child with acute myeloid leukemia. CDR3 DNA: TGTGCCAGCAGCTTAAGAGGTAGCCGTAGCAAGCAGCGGGCAGATACGCAGTATTTT. Translation: CASSLRGSRSKQRADTQYF.